The 9 T cell receptor beta chains below were found in one sample sequenced in a study of cytotoxic CD8 clonotypes in ibrutinib-treated CLL. Sequenced by immunoSEQ multiplex PCR; TCRdb stores in-frame clones only, minus some. The data contain approximately 70,000 clones, 65% to 85% of them singletons. The starting material was PBMCs, obtained at disease progression, from a patient treated with ibrutinib. The origin of the receptors is a human donor with chronic lymphocytic leukemia.

The chain joins TRBV19 to TRBJ1-2; no clear D. Trimming pared 2 bases from V and 0 bases from J, leaving 19 bases between. The germline V gene encodes CDR1 LNHDA and CDR2 SQIVND (reference sequence). CDR3 length equals 18 residues. Here the CDR3 DNA reads TGTGCCAGTAGTATACTGGGAGGCTATACCTTCCCTAACTATGGCTACACCTTC. Its protein is CASSILGGYTFPNYGYTF.

The gene calls are TRBV5-6 and TRBJ2-1, with D uncertain. Per the germline V gene, CDR1 is SGHDT and CDR2 is YYEEEE. Between the trimmed V and J ends, which lost 5 bases and 0 bases, there was a span of 9 bases. CDR3 length: 14 amino acids. The CDR3 region has the DNA TGTGCCAGCAGTGAGCCAAGCTCCTACAATGAGCAGTTCTTC. It yields the protein CASSEPSSYNEQFF.

Judged by abundance, this clone is medium-sized. The chain links TRBV9 to TRBJ1-4; no definite D call. Germline V gene lookup returns CDR1 SGDLS and CDR2 YYNGEE. Trimming took off 2 bases at V and 8 bases at J, with 13 bases between the two ends. The CDR3 extends over 14 amino acids. CDR3 amino acids: CASSVHLSGEKLFF. The CDR3 DNA sequence: TGTGCCAGCAGCGTTCACCTGAGCGGCGAAAAACTGTTTTTT.

V usage is TRBV5-1 and J usage is TRBJ2-1; the match to TRBD2 covers 11 bases. CDR1 and CDR2 (germline): SGHRS, YFSETQ. The V and J ends lost 4 bases and 3 bases, in that order; junction bases with no gene match: 3. The CDR3 runs 15 residues. The CDR3 DNA follows: TGCGCCAGCAGCGTTAGCGGGGGGGTCTACAATGAGCAGTTCTTC. It is translated as CASSVSGGVYNEQFF.

The chain carries TRBV5-6 and TRBJ2-4, with D possibly matching TRBD2 (6 bases). There are 16 residues in the CDR3. The germline V gene has CDR1 SGHDT and CDR2 YYEEEE. The V end was cut by 6 bases, the J end by 11 bases, with 27 bases between. DNA for the CDR3: TGTGCCAGCACCCCCACTCATGCCGGGACCCCGGGAGTTCAGTACTTC. It codes for CASTPTHAGTPGVQYF.

The chain is built from TRBV10-2 and TRBJ2-1; 10 positions agree with TRBD2. V dropped 8 bases and J dropped 5; count of bases not matched to a gene: 3. CDR1 and CDR2 (germline): WSHSY, SAAADI. The CDR3 is made up of 13 amino acids. The CDR3 sequence: CASGTSANNEQFF. CDR3 in DNA: TGCGCCAGCGGGACTAGCGCTAACAATGAGCAGTTCTTC.

The chain joins TRBV6-5 to TRBJ2-7; 7 positions match TRBD1. The germline CDR1 and CDR2 sequences are MNHEY and SVGAGI. V lost 6 bases, J lost 4 bases, and 12 bases stayed unmatched. This CDR3 comprises 15 residues. The CDR3 protein is CASRATGESAYEQYF. The CDR3 region has the DNA TGTGCCAGCAGAGCTACAGGGGAAAGTGCGTACGAGCAGTACTTC.

The V and J genes are TRBV5-4 and TRBJ1-5; TRBD1 agrees at 8 bases. Germline V gene data show CDR1 as SGHNT and CDR2 as YYREEE (reference sequence). V lost 0 bases and J lost 11; bases outside the gene matches: 7. The CDR3 contains 14 residues. The CDR3 region is CASSLDPGGSSQHF. DNA for the CDR3: TGTGCCAGCAGCTTGGACCCAGGGGGCTCTTCCCAGCATTTT.

The chain combines TRBV5-1 with TRBJ2-3; no clear D. The CDR3 covers 14 residues. CDR1 and CDR2 from the germline V gene are SGHRS and YFSETQ. V lost 1 base, J lost 0 bases, and 6 bases lay in between. This chain's CDR3 is CASSLLASTDTQYF. CDR3 in DNA: TGCGCCAGCAGCTTGTTAGCTAGCACAGATACGCAGTATTTT.